Listed below are T cell receptor beta chains from one sample, sequenced in a study of T-cell reconstitution after alpha-beta-depleted transplantation in children. Using its own MiXCR run on the PCR reads, TCRdb lists one record per CDR3 protein. The sample lists roughly 500,000 distinct CDR3 sequences, around 13% seen once, with about 5.6% in the top ten. Specimen: PBMCs from the stem cell graft donor, collected from the stem cell graft. The receptors were gathered from a human donor who donated a stem cell graft to a child with combined immunodeficiency. CDR3s include the opening cysteine and the closing phenylalanine or tryptophan.

V | CDR3
TRBV6-1 | CASSQYHIRIPRKNIQYF
TRBV10-3 | CAISGQGRETQYF
TRBV6-2/TRBV6-3 | CASSYSKTSGMGQFF
TRBV12-3/TRBV12-4 | CASSPWGVAKNIQYF
TRBV28 | CASNAPRNPYEQYF
TRBV10-3 | CAISEMVGDLGNTEAFF
TRBV6-1 | CASSKAGVGEQYF
TRBV7-9 | CARGASGTDTQYF
TRBV12-3/TRBV12-4 | CASSSYDRGLYEQYF
TRBV10-3 | CAISNQLGVGDEQFF
TRBV19 | CASKGQNYNEQFF
TRBV5-1 | CASSWRLAGGQDTQYF
TRBV12-3/TRBV12-4 | CASRTGGAGTGELFF
TRBV24-1 | CATSDLSNQPQHF
TRBV24-1 | CATRASPYNEQFF
TRBV14 | CASSQRLATLTDTQYF
TRBV7-7 | CASSSDYTHWDEQYF
TRBV6-1 | CASSDPGQGTDTQYF
TRBV9 | CASSGTGTGERYEQYF
TRBV12-3/TRBV12-4 | CASSFGGSGTYEQYF
TRBV6-2/TRBV6-3 | CASSRTKWYEQYF
TRBV28 | CASSRGGGQRGGYTF
TRBV20-1 | CSARLSGRVDTQYF
TRBV24-1 | CATSDNSRQGAIDTGELFF
TRBV7-9 | CASSPDPEKLFF
TRBV5-1 | CASSATSVGETQYF
TRBV6-2/TRBV6-3 | CASTRDRGTEAFF
TRBV29-1 | CSVLRGRGTEAFF
TRBV12-3/TRBV12-4 | CASSLSLGTGYNEQFF
TRBV11-2 | CASSLEPPFYQETQYF
TRBV28 | CASSLGVPNEQFF
TRBV7-2 | CASSARRLSTDTQYF
TRBV30 | CAWSVVTDTQYF
TRBV5-1 | CASRTGTLLNTEAFF
TRBV14 | CASSPTGVIPYNEQFF
TRBV4-2 | CASSQVLGVLHEQYF